The T cell receptor (beta chain) described here comes from a study of blood T cell repertoires in COVID-19. CDR1 and CDR2 (germline): KGHSH, LQKENI. The CDR3 covers 21 residues. Losses at the gene ends were 1 base for V and 2 bases for J; bases not matched to a gene: 20. The protocol was immunoSEQ multiplex PCR, while the TCRdb copy is restricted to in-frame clones and leaves out a portion. The sample consists of some 97,000 clones, 90% of them appearing once. The V gene is TRBV18, the J gene TRBJ1-3; 7 nucleotides agree with TRBD1. The sequenced sample consisted of peripheral blood. This clonotype was sampled from a middle-aged man with acute or convalescent COVID-19. The CDR3 region has the DNA TGTGCCAGCTCACCACGGAGGACAGACACACAGGGGAAGGGCACTGGAAACACCATATATTTT. This encodes CASSPRRTDTQGKGTGNTIYF.